Listed below are T cell receptor beta chains from one sample, sequenced in a study of cytomegalovirus exposure and HLA in healthy donors. Only in-frame clones appear in the TCRdb table, and some are missing; sequencing was by immunoSEQ multiplex PCR. Among 50,000 to 65,000 clones, 70% to 75% were seen once, and the ten largest hold roughly 5.2%. Sequenced input: PBMCs. These receptors all stem from a woman aged 25 to 39 in good health and CMV-seronegative. Both conserved end residues are part of each CDR3. A D gene is named only where the DNA matches it firmly.

CDR3: CASSLGLAECLF
J: TRBJ2-7
V: TRBV7-8
D: TRBD2

CDR3: CASSRTGRGEKLFF
J: TRBJ1-4
V: TRBV7-6
D: TRBD1

CDR3: CASSSFTATDTQYF
J: TRBJ2-3
V: TRBV27
D: -

CDR3: CASSRGLDRDQPQHF
J: TRBJ1-5
V: TRBV7-9
D: TRBD1

CDR3: CASRHRDRPYGYTF
J: TRBJ1-2
V: TRBV6-6
D: TRBD1

CDR3: CASVRGGAGGTDTQYF
J: TRBJ2-3
V: TRBV5-5
D: TRBD1

CDR3: CAISESTASPLHF
J: TRBJ1-6
V: TRBV10-3
D: -

CDR3: CARPGHRFYGYTF
J: TRBJ1-2
V: TRBV2
D: -

CDR3: CSAVGAGRYF
J: TRBJ2-3
V: TRBV20-1
D: -

CDR3: CASSPLPGSRARDTQYF
J: TRBJ2-3
V: TRBV18
D: -

CDR3: CASRTDGETQYF
J: TRBJ2-5
V: TRBV6-6
D: -

CDR3: CASSPTGLKTGELFF
J: TRBJ2-2
V: TRBV6-1
D: TRBD1

CDR3: CASSSWEGGSRSYNEQFF
J: TRBJ2-1
V: TRBV7-9
D: -

CDR3: CASSPLSRDRDYEQYF
J: -
V: TRBV11-2
D: TRBD1

CDR3: CASSSRLADYYTGELFF
J: TRBJ2-2
V: TRBV4-2
D: TRBD2

CDR3: CAISESGRGNEKLFF
J: TRBJ1-4
V: TRBV10-3
D: TRBD1

CDR3: CASSFEPTADTQYF
J: TRBJ2-3
V: TRBV28
D: -

CDR3: CASSDLGLAGNNEQFF
J: TRBJ2-1
V: TRBV6-4
D: TRBD2

CDR3: CASSRELAGSGEQYF
J: TRBJ2-7
V: TRBV4-1
D: TRBD2